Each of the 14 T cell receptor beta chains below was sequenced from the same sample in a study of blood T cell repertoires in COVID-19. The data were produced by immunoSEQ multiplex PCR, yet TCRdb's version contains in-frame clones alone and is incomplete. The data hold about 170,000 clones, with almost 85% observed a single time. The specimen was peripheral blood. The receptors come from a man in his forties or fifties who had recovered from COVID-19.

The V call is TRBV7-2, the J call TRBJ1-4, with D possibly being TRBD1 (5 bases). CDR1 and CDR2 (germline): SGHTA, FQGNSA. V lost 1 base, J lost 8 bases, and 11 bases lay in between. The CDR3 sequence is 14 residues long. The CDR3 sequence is CASSLEQGREKLFF. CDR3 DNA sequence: TGTGCCAGCAGCTTAGAGCAGGGAAGGGAAAAACTGTTTTTT.

CDR3 residues: CASSYRGQFYEQYF. CDR3 in DNA: TGTGCCAGCAGTTACAGGGGGCAATTCTACGAGCAGTACTTC. V and J are TRBV6-5 and TRBJ2-7; 7 nucleotides line up with TRBD1. This CDR3 is 14 amino acids long. Trimming removed 2 bases from V and 3 bases from J; junction bases left unmatched: 4. In germline, CDR1 is MNHEY, CDR2 SVGAGI.

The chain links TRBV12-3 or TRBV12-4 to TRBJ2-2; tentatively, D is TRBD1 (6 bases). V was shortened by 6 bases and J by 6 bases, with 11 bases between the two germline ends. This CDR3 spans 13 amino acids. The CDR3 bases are TGTGCCAGCAGATTAAACAGGGCCGGGGAGCTGTTTTTT. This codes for CASRLNRAGELFF.

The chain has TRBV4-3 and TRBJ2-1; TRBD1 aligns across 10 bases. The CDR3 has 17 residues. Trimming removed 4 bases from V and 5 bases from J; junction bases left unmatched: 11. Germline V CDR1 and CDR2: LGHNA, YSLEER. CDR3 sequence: CASSPRTGGLVNNEQFF. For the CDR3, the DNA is TGCGCCAGCAGCCCTCGGACAGGGGGGCTAGTAAACAATGAGCAGTTCTTC.

The CDR3 DNA sequence: TGTGCCAGTACCCATCCCGACAGATACAATGAGCAGTTCTTC. Protein: CASTHPDRYNEQFF. The chain has TRBV19 and TRBJ2-1; perhaps TRBD1 as D (5 bases). The V end was cut by 7 bases, the J end by 4 bases, with 14 bases between. The germline V gene encodes CDR1 LNHDA and CDR2 SQIVND (reference sequence). The CDR3 has 14 amino acids.

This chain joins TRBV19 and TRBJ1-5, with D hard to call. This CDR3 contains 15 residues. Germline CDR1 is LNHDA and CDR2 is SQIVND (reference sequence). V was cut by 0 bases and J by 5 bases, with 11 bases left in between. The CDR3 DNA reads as TGTGCCAGTAGTATAGATCTCTCGGGAGATCAGCCCCAGCATTTT. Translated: CASSIDLSGDQPQHF. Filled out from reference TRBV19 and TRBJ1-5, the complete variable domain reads DGGITQSPKYLFRKEGQNVTLSCEQNLNHDAMYWYRQDPGQGLRLIYYSQIVNDFQKGDIAEGYSVSREKKESFPLTVTSAQKNPTAFYLCASSIDLSGDQPQHFGDGTRLSIL.

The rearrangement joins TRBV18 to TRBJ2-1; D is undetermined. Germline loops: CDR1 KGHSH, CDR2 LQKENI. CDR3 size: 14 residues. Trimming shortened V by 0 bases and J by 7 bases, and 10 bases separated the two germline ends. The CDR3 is CASSPPLTENEQFF. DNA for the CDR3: TGTGCCAGCTCACCACCTCTAACTGAAAATGAGCAGTTCTTC.

CDR3 nucleotides: TGTGCCTGGACCACCGGGGGCTACAATGAGCAGTTCTTC. It is translated as CAWTTGGYNEQFF. The V and J genes are TRBV30 and TRBJ2-1, with D perhaps TRBD2 (6 bases). V lost 4 bases, J lost 3 bases, and 10 bases lay in between. The CDR3 has 13 residues. Germline V gene lookup returns CDR1 GTSNPN and CDR2 SVGIG (reference sequence). The full variable domain, its missing parts supplied by reference TRBV30 and TRBJ2-1, is SQTIHQWPATLVQPVGSPLSLECTVEGTSNPNLYWYRQAAGRGLQLLFYSVGIGQISSEVPQNLSASRPQDRQFILSSKKLLLSDSGFYLCAWTTGGYNEQFFGPGTRLTVL.

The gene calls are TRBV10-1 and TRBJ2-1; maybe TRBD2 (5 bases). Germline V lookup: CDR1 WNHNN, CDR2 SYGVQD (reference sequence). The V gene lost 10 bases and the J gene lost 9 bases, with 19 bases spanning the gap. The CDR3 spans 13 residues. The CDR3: CATSHGVSSEQFF. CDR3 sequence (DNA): TGCGCCACCTCACACGGGGTATCCAGTGAGCAGTTCTTC.

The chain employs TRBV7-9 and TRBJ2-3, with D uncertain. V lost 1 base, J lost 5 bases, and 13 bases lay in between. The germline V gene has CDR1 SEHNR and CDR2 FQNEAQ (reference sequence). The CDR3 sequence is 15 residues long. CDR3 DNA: TGTGCCAGCAGCTTAGATTCCAGAGCAGGAGATACGCAGTATTTT. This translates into CASSLDSRAGDTQYF.

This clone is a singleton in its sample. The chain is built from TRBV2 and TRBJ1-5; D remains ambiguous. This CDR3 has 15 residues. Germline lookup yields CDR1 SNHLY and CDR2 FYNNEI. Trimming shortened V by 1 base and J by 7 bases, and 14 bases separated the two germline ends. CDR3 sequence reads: CASSEEISFWQPQHF. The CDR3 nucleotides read TGTGCCAGCAGTGAAGAGATCAGTTTTTGGCAGCCCCAGCATTTT.

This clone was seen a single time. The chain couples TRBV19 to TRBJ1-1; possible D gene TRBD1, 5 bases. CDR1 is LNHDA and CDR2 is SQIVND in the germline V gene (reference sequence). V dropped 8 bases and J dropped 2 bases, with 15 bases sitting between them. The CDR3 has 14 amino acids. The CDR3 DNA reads TGTGCCAGTCTTACCGACAGCGATAACACTGAAGCTTTCTTT. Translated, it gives CASLTDSDNTEAFF.

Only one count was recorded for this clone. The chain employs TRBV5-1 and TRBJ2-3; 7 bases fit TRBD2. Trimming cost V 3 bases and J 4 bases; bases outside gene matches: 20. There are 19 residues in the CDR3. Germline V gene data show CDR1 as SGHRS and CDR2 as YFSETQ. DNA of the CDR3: TGCGCCAGCAGCTGGACCCCCTCAGATAGCGGGTGGGAGGCAGATACGCAGTATTTT. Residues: CASSWTPSDSGWEADTQYF.

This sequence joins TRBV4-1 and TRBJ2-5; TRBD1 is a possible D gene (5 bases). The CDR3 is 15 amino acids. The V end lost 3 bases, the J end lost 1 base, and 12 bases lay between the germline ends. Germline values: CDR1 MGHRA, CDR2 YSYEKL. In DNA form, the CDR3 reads TGCGCCAGCAGCCACAGGTACAGGAGCCAAGAGACCCAGTACTTC. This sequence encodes CASSHRYRSQETQYF.